The 3 T cell receptor beta chains listed next were all sequenced from one sample in a study of high-grade serous ovarian cancer treatment subgroups. Sequencing was performed with immunoSEQ multiplex PCR; in TCRdb, only in-frame clones are kept and a portion is missing. The sample has about 5,700 clones; around 82% are singletons. Tumor tissue was taken before any definitive surgery or chemotherapy was given. The sample consisted of tumor tissue. All receptors come from a human donor with high-grade serous ovarian cancer.

V is TRBV23-1 and J is TRBJ1-6, with D uncertain. TRBV23-1 is filed as an ORF, its function uncertain. The germline V and J ends were trimmed by 1 base and 0 bases, with 10 bases remaining between them. The CDR3 contains 17 residues. The CDR3 loop reads CASSQYTLGSYNSPLHF. DNA of the CDR3: TGCGCCAGCAGTCAATATACGTTGGGCTCCTATAATTCACCCCTCCACTTT.

This sequence joins TRBV5-4 and TRBJ1-5; the match to TRBD1 covers 8 bases. Germline trimming cut 5 bases from V and 4 bases from J; bases unmatched to any gene: 5. Germline-derived CDR1 and CDR2 are SGHNT and YYREEE (reference sequence). The CDR3 consists of 14 residues. As DNA, the CDR3 is TGTGCCAGCAGTAGACAGGGGAGAAATCAGCCCCAGCATTTT. This translates into CASSRQGRNQPQHF.

The V call is TRBV6-6, the J call TRBJ1-1; D might be TRBD1 (5 bases). The CDR3 is made up of 12 amino acids. Germline lookup yields CDR1 MNHNY and CDR2 SVGAGI (reference sequence). Trimming removed 6 bases at V and 1 base at J, with 6 bases between. CDR3 DNA: TGTGCCAGCAGGGGGGGGAACACTGAAGCTTTCTTT. Translated: CASRGGNTEAFF.